This T cell receptor (beta chain) is from a study of T cell changes during pregnancy in multiple sclerosis. Measured with immunoSEQ multiplex PCR; TCRdb has only the in-frame clones, and not every one. The table records about 72,000 clones, 91% of them present only once. Trimming took 1 base from V and 10 from J; bases not matched to a gene: 19. The CDR3 loop spans 18 amino acids. Germline loops: CDR1 LGHNA, CDR2 YNFKEQ. This rearrangement joins TRBV4-2 to TRBJ2-4; TRBD1 aligns across 7 bases. Sequencing used peripheral blood, obtained in the third trimester of pregnancy. The origin of this receptor is a female donor in good health, enrolled as a control in a pregnancy study. Here the CDR3 DNA reads TGTGCCAGCAGCCAAGGGCCCCCCGGACAGGCCCCGACTCAGATTCAGTACTTC. Encoded protein: CASSQGPPGQAPTQIQYF.